Listed here are 5 T cell receptor beta chains from one sample, sequenced in a study of cytomegalovirus exposure and HLA in healthy donors. The PCR ran on 60 Vbeta and 13 Jbeta primers. Method: immunoSEQ multiplex PCR; TCRdb's copy keeps in-frame clones and lacks some. Here the sample spans about 160,000 clones, 80% to 85% being singletons. Sequenced input: PBMCs. These receptors were taken from a boy between 2 and 10 years old in good health and CMV-seronegative.

The chain employs TRBV27 and TRBJ1-5; unclear D gene. There are 13 residues in the CDR3. The germline CDR1 and CDR2 sequences are MNHEY and SMNVEV (reference sequence). The V end lost 7 bases, the J end lost 8 bases, and 15 bases lay between the germline ends. DNA for the CDR3: TGTGCCAGCATAATAGGAGGGATTAAGCCCCAGCATTTT. Translating gives CASIIGGIKPQHF.

V gene TRBV5-1 combines with J gene TRBJ1-2, with 7 nucleotides matching TRBD1. The CDR3 runs to 15 residues. The junction had 10 bases not matched to a gene; V was cut back by 1 base and J by 7 bases. Germline CDR1 is SGHRS and CDR2 is YFSETQ. The CDR3 nucleotides are TGCGCCAGCAGCTTGAGCCCCACAGGGGTGCGTGGCTACACCTTC. It codes for CASSLSPTGVRGYTF.

The rearrangement uses TRBV5-1 and TRBJ2-5; D not resolved. The CDR3 sequence is 14 residues long. Between the trimmed V and J ends, which lost 2 bases and 5 bases, there was a span of 13 bases. The germline V gene has CDR1 SGHRS and CDR2 YFSETQ. This chain's CDR3 is CASSFSSPVETQYF. CDR3 DNA sequence: TGCGCCAGCAGCTTTAGTAGCCCTGTGGAGACCCAGTACTTC.

This chain links TRBV19 with TRBJ2-2, with 10 positions matching TRBD2. V dropped 1 base and J dropped 3; count of bases not matched to a gene: 2. The CDR3 runs to 16 residues. Germline V CDR1 and CDR2: LNHDA, SQIVND (reference sequence). CDR3 sequence reads: CASSIGTSGDTGELFF. For the CDR3, the DNA is TGTGCCAGTAGTATAGGAACTAGCGGGGACACCGGGGAGCTGTTTTTT. The full variable domain, its missing parts supplied by reference TRBV19 and TRBJ2-2, is DGGITQSPKYLFRKEGQNVTLSCEQNLNHDAMYWYRQDPGQGLRLIYYSQIVNDFQKGDIAEGYSVSREKKESFPLTVTSAQKNPTAFYLCASSIGTSGDTGELFFGEGSRLTVL.

This chain joins TRBV19 and TRBJ2-7; 12 bases line up with TRBD2. CDR3 size: 15 residues. J gave up 3 bases and V 2 bases, and 2 bases lay outside the gene matches. CDR1 and CDR2 (germline): LNHDA, SQIVND (reference sequence). The DNA of the CDR3 is TGTGCCAGTAGTATAAGGACTAGCGGGGACTACGAGCAGTACTTC. Translating gives CASSIRTSGDYEQYF. Supplemented by reference TRBV19 and TRBJ2-7, the full variable domain reads DGGITQSPKYLFRKEGQNVTLSCEQNLNHDAMYWYRQDPGQGLRLIYYSQIVNDFQKGDIAEGYSVSREKKESFPLTVTSAQKNPTAFYLCASSIRTSGDYEQYFGPGTRLTVT.